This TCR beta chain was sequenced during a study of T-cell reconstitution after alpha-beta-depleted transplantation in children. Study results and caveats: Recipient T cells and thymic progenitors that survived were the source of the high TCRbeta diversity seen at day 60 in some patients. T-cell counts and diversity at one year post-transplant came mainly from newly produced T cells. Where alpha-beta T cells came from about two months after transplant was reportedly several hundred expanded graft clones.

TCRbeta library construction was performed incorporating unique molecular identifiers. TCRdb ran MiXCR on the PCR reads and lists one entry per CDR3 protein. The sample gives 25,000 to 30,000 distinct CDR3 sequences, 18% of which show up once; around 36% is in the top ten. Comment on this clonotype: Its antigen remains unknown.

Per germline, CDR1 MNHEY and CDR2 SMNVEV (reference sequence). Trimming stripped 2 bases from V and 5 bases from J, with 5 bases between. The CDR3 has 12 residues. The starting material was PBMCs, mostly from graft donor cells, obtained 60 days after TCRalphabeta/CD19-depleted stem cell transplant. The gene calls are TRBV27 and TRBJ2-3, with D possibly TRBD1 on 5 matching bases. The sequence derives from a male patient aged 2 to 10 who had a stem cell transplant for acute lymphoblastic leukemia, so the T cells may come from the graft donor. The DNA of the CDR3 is TGTGCCAGCAGTTTAACAGGAGATACGCAGTATTTT. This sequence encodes CASSLTGDTQYF.